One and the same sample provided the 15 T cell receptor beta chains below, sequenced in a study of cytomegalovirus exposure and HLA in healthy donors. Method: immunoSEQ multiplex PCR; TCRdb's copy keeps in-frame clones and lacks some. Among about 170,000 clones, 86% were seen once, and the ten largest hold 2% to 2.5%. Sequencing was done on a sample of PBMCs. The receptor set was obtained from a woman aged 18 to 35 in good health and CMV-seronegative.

The CDR3 region has the DNA TGTGCCAGCTCAGGACGGGAGGCCTCCTACAATGAGCAGTTCTTC. Translating it yields CASSGREASYNEQFF. V gene TRBV7-8 combines with J gene TRBJ2-1; 7 nucleotides line up with TRBD2. The CDR3 is 15 amino acids. V was pared by 8 bases and J by 0 bases, with 7 bases of the junction left unmatched. Germline V gene lookup returns CDR1 SGHVS and CDR2 FQNEAQ.

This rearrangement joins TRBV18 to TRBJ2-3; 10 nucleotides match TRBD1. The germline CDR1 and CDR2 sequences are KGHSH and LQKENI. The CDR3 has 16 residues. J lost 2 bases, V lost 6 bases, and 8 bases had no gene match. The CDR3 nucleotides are TGTGCCAGCTCCTATTGGACAGGGGGAATCACAGATACGCAGTATTTT. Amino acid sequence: CASSYWTGGITDTQYF. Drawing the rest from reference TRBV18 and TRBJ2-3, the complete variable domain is NAGVMQNPRHLVRRRGQEARLRCSPMKGHSHVYWYRQLPEEGLKFMVYLQKENIIDESGMPKERFSAEFPKEGPSILRIQQVVRGDSAAYFCASSYWTGGITDTQYFGPGTRLTVL.

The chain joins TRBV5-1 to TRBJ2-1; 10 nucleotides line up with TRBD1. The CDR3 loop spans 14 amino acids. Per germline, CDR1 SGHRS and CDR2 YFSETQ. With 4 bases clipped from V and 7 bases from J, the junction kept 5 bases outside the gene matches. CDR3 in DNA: TGCGCCAGCAGCACCGGACAGGGGGTGAATGAGCAGTTCTTC. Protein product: CASSTGQGVNEQFF.

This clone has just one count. The CDR3 sequence is CASSPRGGARGYTF. The CDR3 coding sequence is TGTGCCAGCAGCCCTCGAGGGGGCGCGAGGGGCTACACCTTC. The chain carries TRBV11-2 and TRBJ1-2; TRBD1 matches 7 bases. V trimming: 5 bases; J trimming: 8 bases; junction bases outside the gene matches: 11. CDR1 is SGHAT, CDR2 FQNNGV, per germline. The CDR3 consists of 14 residues.

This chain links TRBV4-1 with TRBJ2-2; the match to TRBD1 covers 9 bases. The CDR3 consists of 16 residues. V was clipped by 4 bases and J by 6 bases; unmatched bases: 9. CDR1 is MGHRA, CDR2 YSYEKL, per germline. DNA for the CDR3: TGCGCCAGCAGCCGAGAACCCGGGACAGGGCCCGGGGAGCTGTTTTTT. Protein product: CASSREPGTGPGELFF.

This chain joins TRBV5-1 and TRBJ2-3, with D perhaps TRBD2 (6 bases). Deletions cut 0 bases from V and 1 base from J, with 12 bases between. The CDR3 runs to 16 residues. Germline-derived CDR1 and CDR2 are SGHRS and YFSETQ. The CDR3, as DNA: TGCGCCAGCAGCTTGGAAGGGGACTCCCGCACAGATACGCAGTATTTT. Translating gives CASSLEGDSRTDTQYF. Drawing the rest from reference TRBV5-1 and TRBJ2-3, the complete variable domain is KAGVTQTPRYLIKTRGQQVTLSCSPISGHRSVSWYQQTPGQGLQFLFEYFSETQRNKGNFPGRFSGRQFSNSRSEMNVSTLELGDSALYLCASSLEGDSRTDTQYFGPGTRLTVL.

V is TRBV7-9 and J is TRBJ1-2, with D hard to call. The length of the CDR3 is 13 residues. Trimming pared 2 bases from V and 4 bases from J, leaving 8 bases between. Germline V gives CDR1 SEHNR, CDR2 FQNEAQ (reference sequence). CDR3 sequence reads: CASSLFFPYGYTF. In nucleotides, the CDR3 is TGTGCCAGCAGCTTATTCTTCCCCTATGGCTACACCTTC.

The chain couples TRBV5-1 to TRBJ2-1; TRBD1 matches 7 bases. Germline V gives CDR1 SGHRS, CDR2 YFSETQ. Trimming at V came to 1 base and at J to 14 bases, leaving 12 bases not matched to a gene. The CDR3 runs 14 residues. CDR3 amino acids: CASSLYLSRGKEFF. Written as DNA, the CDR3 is TGCGCCAGCAGCTTGTATCTCTCCAGGGGGAAGGAGTTCTTC. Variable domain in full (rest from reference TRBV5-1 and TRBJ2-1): KAGVTQTPRYLIKTRGQQVTLSCSPISGHRSVSWYQQTPGQGLQFLFEYFSETQRNKGNFPGRFSGRQFSNSRSEMNVSTLELGDSALYLCASSLYLSRGKEFFGPGTRLTVL.

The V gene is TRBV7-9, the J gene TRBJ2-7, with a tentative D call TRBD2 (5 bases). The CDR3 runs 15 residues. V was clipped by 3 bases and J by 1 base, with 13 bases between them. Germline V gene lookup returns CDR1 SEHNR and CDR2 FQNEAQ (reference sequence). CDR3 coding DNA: TGTGCCAGCAGCTTGGAGGATGATAATTCCTACGAGCAGTACTTC. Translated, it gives CASSLEDDNSYEQYF.

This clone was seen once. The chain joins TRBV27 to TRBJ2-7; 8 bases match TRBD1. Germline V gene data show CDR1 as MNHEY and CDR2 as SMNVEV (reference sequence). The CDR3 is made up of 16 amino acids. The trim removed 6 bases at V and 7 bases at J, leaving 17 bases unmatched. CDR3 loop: CASSPPGAGQATEQYF. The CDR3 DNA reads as TGTGCCAGCAGCCCACCCGGGGCGGGACAGGCGACGGAGCAGTACTTC.

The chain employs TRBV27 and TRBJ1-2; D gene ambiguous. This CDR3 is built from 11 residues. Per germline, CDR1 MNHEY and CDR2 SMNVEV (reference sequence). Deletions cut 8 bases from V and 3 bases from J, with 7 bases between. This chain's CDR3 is CASGPYYGYTF. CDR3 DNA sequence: TGTGCCAGCGGCCCCTACTATGGCTACACCTTC.

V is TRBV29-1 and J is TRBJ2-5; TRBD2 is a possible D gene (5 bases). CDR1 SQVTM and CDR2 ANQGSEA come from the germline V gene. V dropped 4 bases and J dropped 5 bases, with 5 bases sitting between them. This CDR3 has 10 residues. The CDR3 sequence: CSVGEETQYF. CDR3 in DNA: TGCAGCGTTGGGGAGGAGACCCAGTACTTC.

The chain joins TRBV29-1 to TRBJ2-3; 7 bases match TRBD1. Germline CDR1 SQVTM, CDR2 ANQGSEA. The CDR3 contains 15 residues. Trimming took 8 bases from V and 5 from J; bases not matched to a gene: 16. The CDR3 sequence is CSLRWDSASGDTQYF. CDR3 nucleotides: TGCAGCCTTAGATGGGACAGCGCGTCGGGAGATACGCAGTATTTT.

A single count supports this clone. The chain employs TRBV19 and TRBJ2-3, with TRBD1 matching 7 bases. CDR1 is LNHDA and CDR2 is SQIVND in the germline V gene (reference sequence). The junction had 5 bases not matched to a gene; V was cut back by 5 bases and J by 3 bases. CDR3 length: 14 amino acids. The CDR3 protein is CASSQGERTDTQYF. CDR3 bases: TGTGCCAGTAGTCAGGGGGAAAGGACAGATACGCAGTATTTT. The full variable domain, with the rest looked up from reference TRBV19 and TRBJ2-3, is DGGITQSPKYLFRKEGQNVTLSCEQNLNHDAMYWYRQDPGQGLRLIYYSQIVNDFQKGDIAEGYSVSREKKESFPLTVTSAQKNPTAFYLCASSQGERTDTQYFGPGTRLTVL.

The CDR3 loop is CASSPREGRSSEAFF. CDR3 sequence (DNA): TGTGCCAGCTCACCAAGGGAGGGGAGGAGTTCTGAAGCTTTCTTT. The chain recombines TRBV18 with TRBJ1-1, with D possibly matching TRBD1 (5 bases). Per the germline V gene, CDR1 is KGHSH and CDR2 is LQKENI. The V and J ends lost 2 bases and 6 bases respectively, with 16 bases between them. The CDR3 has 15 residues. The full variable domain, its missing parts supplied by reference TRBV18 and TRBJ1-1, is NAGVMQNPRHLVRRRGQEARLRCSPMKGHSHVYWYRQLPEEGLKFMVYLQKENIIDESGMPKERFSAEFPKEGPSILRIQQVVRGDSAAYFCASSPREGRSSEAFFGQGTRLTVV.